This entry features one T cell receptor beta chain sequence. Its cognate antigen is unknown. Germline V gene lookup returns CDR1 SGHRS and CDR2 YFSETQ. The CDR3 covers 16 residues. V trimming: 0 bases; J trimming: 5 bases; junction bases outside the gene matches: 2. The sample comes from a study of identical twins. Via MiXCR, TCRdb re-called the 5' RACE reads, giving one row per CDR3 protein. The sample lists more than 600,000 distinct CDR3 sequences, roughly 18% occurring once. General observations from the study: Carriage of fewer insertions was seen in abundant cord blood beta clonotypes, whereas memory repertoires showed none.

These data were likewise used in another study, on T cells expressing NK-cell markers. That work states: Four of the donors also had these clonotypes leading their CD3+CD56-NKG2C+ fraction.

Sequencing was performed on PBMCs. This clonotype originated in a woman aged 18-30 years in good health. J is TRBJ2-2 and V is TRBV5-1, with 12 bases fitting TRBD2. CDR3 coding DNA: TGCGCCAGCAGCTTGGCCGGGACTAGCGGGACCGGGGAGCTGTTTTTT. Translating gives CASSLAGTSGTGELFF.